This passage covers 7 T cell receptor beta chains from one sample sequenced in a study of blood T cell repertoires in COVID-19. Sequenced by immunoSEQ multiplex PCR; TCRdb stores in-frame clones only, minus some. The repertoire consists of more than 250,000 clones, with about nine tenths occurring once and the leading ten covering 10%. Sequencing was performed on PBMCs or T cells enriched from blood (not recorded which). The source is a woman under 30 who had recovered from COVID-19.

A single count supports this clone. The chain links TRBV30 to TRBJ2-1; 7 bases match TRBD2. Germline trimming cut 6 bases from V and 4 bases from J; bases unmatched to any gene: 9. This CDR3 contains 14 residues. The germline V gene encodes CDR1 GTSNPN and CDR2 SVGIG (reference sequence). CDR3 in amino acids: CACQSGTNYNEQFF. For the CDR3, the DNA is TGTGCCTGTCAGAGCGGGACTAATTACAATGAGCAGTTCTTC. The full variable domain, its missing parts supplied by reference TRBV30 and TRBJ2-1, is SQTIHQWPATLVQPVGSPLSLECTVEGTSNPNLYWYRQAAGRGLQLLFYSVGIGQISSEVPQNLSASRPQDRQFILSSKKLLLSDSGFYLCACQSGTNYNEQFFGPGTRLTVL.

CDR3 sequence (DNA): TGTGCCTGGAGTGCTCTTAGGGAGGGGGTTCTTGGTGAAGCTTTCTTT. Amino acids: CAWSALREGVLGEAFF. The rearrangement links TRBV30 to TRBJ1-1; D might be TRBD1 (6 bases). Trimming took 1 base from V and 7 from J, leaving 22 bases between them. Looked up from germline, CDR1 is GTSNPN and CDR2 is SVGIG (reference sequence). This CDR3 is 16 amino acids long.

The chain recombines TRBV24-1 with TRBJ1-2, with D perhaps TRBD1 (5 bases). Germline-derived CDR1 and CDR2 are KGHDR and SFDVKD. V was pared by 5 bases and J by 4 bases, with 13 bases between. The CDR3 sequence is 14 residues long. The CDR3 DNA is TGTGCCACCAGTGCCGGGGGTGTACTCTATGGCTACACCTTC. This sequence encodes CATSAGGVLYGYTF.

This clone was picked up one time. The chain links TRBV13 to TRBJ2-1, with 8 bases matching TRBD2. The germline V gene encodes CDR1 PRHDT and CDR2 FYEKMQ (reference sequence). V was clipped by 5 bases and J by 6 bases; unmatched bases: 18. CDR3 length equals 18 residues. The chain's CDR3 is CASSQGPLSSGVVNEQFF. Written as DNA, the CDR3 is TGTGCCAGCAGCCAAGGCCCTTTGAGTAGCGGGGTAGTCAATGAGCAGTTCTTC.

The CDR3 reads CAWSGLGYTEAFF. CDR3 coding DNA: TGTGCCTGGAGTGGACTGGGTTACACTGAAGCTTTCTTT. This rearrangement joins TRBV30 to TRBJ1-1; D unclear. Trimming cost V 1 base and J 3 bases, with 9 bases left between them. The germline CDR1 and CDR2 sequences are GTSNPN and SVGIG (reference sequence). This CDR3 region has 13 residues.

V and J are TRBV10-3 and TRBJ1-5, with TRBD1 as a possible D gene (5 bases). This CDR3 contains 15 residues. Germline V gene data show CDR1 as ENHRY and CDR2 as SYGVKD. V was trimmed by 6 bases and J by 0 bases, leaving 12 bases between them. Here the CDR3 reads CAIREGVNSNQPQHF. The CDR3, as DNA: TGTGCCATCAGAGAAGGGGTAAATAGCAATCAGCCCCAGCATTTT.

The rearrangement joins TRBV5-4 to TRBJ2-3; 9 nucleotides agree with TRBD1. Germline CDR1 reads SGHNT; CDR2 reads YYREEE (reference sequence). The CDR3 sequence is 16 residues long. V lost 2 bases, J lost 5 bases, and 9 bases stayed unmatched. The CDR3 DNA reads TGTGCCAGCAGCTTTTTCAGGACAGGGGTGGGAGATACGCAGTATTTT. It specifies CASSFFRTGVGDTQYF.